The clone carrying this T cell receptor beta chain was detected many times. What it binds is unknown. This sample is drawn from a study of regulatory T cells in long-lasting Graves disease. Study results and limitations: Among persistent patients, a larger number of public clonotypes were shared (2,741) than among newly diagnosed patients (more than 850).

Time point of the sample: newly diagnosed GD, antithyroid drugs for less than 3 months. The authors made the TCR library using RNA they extracted from PBMCs. Investigators report Graves' disease was diagnosed under American Thyroid Association guidelines. Patients all came to the study from an endocrinology department in Xi'an, China. Arm-PCR of CDR3 regions and iRepertoire HTBI primers were used to build TCR beta libraries. One entry per CDR3 protein, called by TCRdb with MiXCR from the multiplex PCR reads. The table includes some 320,000 distinct CDR3 sequences, over 15% detected once. The sequence was collected from a female donor with Graves disease. The sequenced sample was peripheral blood mononuclear cells (PBMCs), obtained at new diagnosis, from a patient treated with antithyroid drugs.

The CDR3 region is CAGRVIGSGNTIYF. CDR3 sequence (DNA): TGTGCCGGACGCGTTATTGGTTCTGGAAACACCATATATTTT. J is TRBJ1-3 and V is TRBV30, with D hard to call. V shed 8 bases and J shed 1 base, with 15 bases lying between them. The length of the CDR3 is 14 residues. The V gene's germline CDR1 is GTSNPN and CDR2 SVGIG (reference sequence).